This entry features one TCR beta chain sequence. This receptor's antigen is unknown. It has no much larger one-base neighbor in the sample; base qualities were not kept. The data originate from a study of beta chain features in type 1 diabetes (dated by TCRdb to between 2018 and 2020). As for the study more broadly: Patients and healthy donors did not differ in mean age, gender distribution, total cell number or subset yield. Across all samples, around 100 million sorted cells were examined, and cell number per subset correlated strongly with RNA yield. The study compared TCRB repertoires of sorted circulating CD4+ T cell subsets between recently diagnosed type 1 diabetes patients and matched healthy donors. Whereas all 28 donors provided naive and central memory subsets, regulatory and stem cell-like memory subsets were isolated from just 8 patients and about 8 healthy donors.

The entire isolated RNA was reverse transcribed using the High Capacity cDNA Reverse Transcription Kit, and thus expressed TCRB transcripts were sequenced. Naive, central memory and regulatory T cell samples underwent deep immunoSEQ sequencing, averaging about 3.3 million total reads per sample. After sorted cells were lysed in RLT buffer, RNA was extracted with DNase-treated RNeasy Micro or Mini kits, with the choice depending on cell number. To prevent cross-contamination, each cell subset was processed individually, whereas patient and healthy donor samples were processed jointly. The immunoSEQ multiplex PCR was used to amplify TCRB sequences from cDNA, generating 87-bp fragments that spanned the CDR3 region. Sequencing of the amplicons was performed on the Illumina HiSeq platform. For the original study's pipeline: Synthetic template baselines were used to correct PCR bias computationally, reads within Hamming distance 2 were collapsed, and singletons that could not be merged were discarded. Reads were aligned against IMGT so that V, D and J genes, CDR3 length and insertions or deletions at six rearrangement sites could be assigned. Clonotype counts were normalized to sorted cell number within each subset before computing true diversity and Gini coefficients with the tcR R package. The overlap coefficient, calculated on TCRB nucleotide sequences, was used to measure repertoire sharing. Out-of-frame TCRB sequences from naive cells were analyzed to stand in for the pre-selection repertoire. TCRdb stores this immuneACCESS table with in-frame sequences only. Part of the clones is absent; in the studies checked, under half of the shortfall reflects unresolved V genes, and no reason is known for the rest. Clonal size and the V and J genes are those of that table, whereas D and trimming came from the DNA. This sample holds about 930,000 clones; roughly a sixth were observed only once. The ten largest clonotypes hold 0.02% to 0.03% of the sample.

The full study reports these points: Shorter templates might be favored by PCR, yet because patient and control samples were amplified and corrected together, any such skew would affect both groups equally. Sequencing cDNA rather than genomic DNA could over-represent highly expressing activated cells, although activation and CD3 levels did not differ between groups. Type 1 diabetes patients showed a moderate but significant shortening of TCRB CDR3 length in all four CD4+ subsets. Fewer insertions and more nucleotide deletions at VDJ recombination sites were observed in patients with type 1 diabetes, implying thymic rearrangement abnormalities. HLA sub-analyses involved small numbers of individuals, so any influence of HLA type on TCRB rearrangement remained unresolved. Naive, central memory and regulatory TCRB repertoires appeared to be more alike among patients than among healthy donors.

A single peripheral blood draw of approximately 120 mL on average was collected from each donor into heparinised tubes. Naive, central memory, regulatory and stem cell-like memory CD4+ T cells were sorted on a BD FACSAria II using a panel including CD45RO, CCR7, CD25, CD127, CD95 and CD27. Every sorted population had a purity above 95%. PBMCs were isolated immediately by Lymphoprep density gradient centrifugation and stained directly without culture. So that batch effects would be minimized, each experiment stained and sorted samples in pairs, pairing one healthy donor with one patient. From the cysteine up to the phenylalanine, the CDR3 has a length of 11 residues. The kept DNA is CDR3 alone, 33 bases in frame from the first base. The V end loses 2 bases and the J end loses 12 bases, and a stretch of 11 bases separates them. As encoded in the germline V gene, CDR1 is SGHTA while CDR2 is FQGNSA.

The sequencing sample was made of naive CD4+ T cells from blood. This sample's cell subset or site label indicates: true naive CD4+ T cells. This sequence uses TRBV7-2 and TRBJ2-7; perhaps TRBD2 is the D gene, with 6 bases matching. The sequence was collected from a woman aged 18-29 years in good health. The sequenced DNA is TGTGCCAGCAGCTTAAATCGGGAGTGGTACTTC. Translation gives CASSLNREWYF.